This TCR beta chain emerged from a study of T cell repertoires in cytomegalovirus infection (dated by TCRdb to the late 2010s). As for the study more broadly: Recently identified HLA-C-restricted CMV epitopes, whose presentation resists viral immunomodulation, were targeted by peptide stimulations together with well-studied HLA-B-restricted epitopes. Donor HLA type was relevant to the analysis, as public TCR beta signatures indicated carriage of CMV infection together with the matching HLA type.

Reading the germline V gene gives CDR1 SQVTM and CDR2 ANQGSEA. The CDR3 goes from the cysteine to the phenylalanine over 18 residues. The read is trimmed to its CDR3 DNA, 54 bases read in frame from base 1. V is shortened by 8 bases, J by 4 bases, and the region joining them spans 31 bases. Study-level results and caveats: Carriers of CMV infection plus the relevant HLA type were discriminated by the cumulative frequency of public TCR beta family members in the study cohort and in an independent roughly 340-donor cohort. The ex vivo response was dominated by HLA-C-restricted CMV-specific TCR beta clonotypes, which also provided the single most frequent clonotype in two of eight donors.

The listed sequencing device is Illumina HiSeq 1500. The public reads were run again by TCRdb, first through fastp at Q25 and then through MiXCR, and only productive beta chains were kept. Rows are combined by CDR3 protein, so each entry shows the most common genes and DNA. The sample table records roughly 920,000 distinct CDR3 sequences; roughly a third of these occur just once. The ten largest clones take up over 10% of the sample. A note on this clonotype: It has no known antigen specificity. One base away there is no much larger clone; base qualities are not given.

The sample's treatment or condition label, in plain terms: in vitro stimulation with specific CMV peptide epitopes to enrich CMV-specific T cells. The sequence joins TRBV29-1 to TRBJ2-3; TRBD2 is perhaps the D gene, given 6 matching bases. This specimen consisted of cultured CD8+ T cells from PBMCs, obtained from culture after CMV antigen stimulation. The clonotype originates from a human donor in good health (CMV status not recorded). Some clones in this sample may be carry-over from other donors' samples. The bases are TGCAGCTTCACCGCCCCCGGACCAAGTCGGAGGGGCCCAGATACGCAGTATTTT. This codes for CSFTAPGPSRRGPDTQYF.